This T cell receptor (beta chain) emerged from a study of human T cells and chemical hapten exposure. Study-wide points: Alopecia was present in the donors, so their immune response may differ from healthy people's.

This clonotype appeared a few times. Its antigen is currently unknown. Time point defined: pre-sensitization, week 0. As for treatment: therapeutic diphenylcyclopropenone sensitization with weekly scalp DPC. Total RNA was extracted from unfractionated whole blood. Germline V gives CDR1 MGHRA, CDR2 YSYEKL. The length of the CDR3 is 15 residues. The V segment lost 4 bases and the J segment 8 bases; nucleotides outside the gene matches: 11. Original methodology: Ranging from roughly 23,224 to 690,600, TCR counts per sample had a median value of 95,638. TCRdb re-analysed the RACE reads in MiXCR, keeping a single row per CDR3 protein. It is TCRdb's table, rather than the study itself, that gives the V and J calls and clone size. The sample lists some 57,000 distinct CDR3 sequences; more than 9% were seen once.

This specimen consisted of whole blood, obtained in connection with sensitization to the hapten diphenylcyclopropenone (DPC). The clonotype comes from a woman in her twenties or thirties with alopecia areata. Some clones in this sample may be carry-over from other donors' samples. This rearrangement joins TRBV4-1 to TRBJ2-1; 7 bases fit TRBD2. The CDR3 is CASSPAGLGGDEQFF. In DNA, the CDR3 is TGCGCCAGCAGCCCCGCGGGGCTTGGGGGGGATGAGCAGTTCTTC.